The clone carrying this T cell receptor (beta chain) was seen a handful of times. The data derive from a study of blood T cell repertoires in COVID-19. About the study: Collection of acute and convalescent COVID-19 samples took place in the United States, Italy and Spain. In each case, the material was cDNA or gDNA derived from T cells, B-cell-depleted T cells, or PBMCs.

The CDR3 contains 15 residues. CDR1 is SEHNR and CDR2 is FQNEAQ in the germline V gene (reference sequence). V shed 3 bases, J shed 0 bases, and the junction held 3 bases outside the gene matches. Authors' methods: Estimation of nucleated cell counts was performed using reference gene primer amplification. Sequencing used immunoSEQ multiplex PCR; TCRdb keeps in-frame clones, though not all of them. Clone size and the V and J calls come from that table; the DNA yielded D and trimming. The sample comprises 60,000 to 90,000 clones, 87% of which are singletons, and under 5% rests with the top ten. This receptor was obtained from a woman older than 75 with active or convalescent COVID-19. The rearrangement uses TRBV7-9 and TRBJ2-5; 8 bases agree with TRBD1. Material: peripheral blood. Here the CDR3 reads CASSFRQGYQETQYF. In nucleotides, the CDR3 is TGTGCCAGCAGCTTCCGACAGGGGTACCAAGAGACCCAGTACTTC.